This TCR beta chain was sequenced in a study of T cell repertoires in cytomegalovirus infection. Background on the study: An indication of both CMV infection and matching HLA type came from public TCR beta signatures. Study conclusions and caveats: Within the response measured ex vivo, HLA-C-restricted CMV-specific TCR beta clonotypes were dominant. People with CMV and the relevant HLA were identified by cumulative public TCR beta family frequency.

TCRdb called the reads again in MiXCR, with one record for every CDR3 protein. Here the sample spans more than 150,000 distinct CDR3 sequences, roughly 15% being singletons. With respect to this clonotype: What it recognizes is unknown.

The receptor was isolated from a human donor in good health (CMV status not recorded). Some clones in this sample may be carry-over from other donors' samples. The sample comprised CD8+ T cells from PBMCs.

The CDR3, as DNA: TGTGCCAGCAGTTCCCCCGGGCATGTGAACACTGAAGCTTTCTTT. It translates to CASSSPGHVNTEAFF. The chain joins TRBV28 to TRBJ1-1; D unclear. Germline V CDR1 and CDR2: MDHEN, SYDVKM. The V gene lost 4 bases and the J gene lost 0 bases, with 12 bases spanning the gap. There are 15 residues in the CDR3.